Described below is a single T cell receptor (beta chain) sequence and its context. Its antigen is not known. The sample has other DNA sequences that encode this CDR3 too. CDR1 is SGHTA, CDR2 FQGNSA, per germline. The CDR3 sequence is 15 residues long. Trimming took 5 bases from V and 3 from J, leaving 15 bases between them. This entry belongs to a study of shared clonotypes between healthy human individuals. Overall study: The composition of the donors was a couple of women and a few men aged 18 to 49.

TCRdb's copy holds only in-frame clones and misses some; the assay was immunoSEQ multiplex PCR. The profile covers 400,000 to 600,000 clones, with more than 75% appearing a single time and 13% taken by the ten largest. Study-wide findings and caveats: Blood was the only sampled material, and tissue repertoires likely differ.

The rearrangement uses TRBV7-2 and TRBJ2-3, with a possible D match to TRBD1 (5 bases). The specimen was PBMCs. The clonotype was recovered from a woman between 40 and 55 years old in good health. Some clones in this sample may be carry-over from other donors' samples. The CDR3 DNA reads as TGTGCCAGCAGCCCCGACAGCCTCGGGACAGATACGCAGTATTTT. Translating it yields CASSPDSLGTDTQYF.